This T cell receptor beta chain appears in the sequencing data of a study of CD8+ T cells in alopecia areata. The overall study: The protocol delivered tofacitinib for 6 to 18 months, then withdrew it for 6 months.

Described treatment: oral pan-JAK inhibitor, 5-10 mg twice daily. This CDR3 region has 15 residues. Germline CDR1 and CDR2: SGHVS and FQNEAQ. V lost 2 bases and J lost 9; bases outside the gene matches: 7. Findings and limits, study-wide: Tofacitinib yielded significantly lower scalp clonality and fewer expanded CD8+ clones among the top 100. Alphabeta T cells residing in normal skin are also sequenced in scalp samples.

cDNA prepared by RNA extraction and subsequent reverse transcription served as the template for sequencing. Measured with immunoSEQ multiplex PCR; TCRdb has only the in-frame clones, and not every one. The sample shows about 190,000 clones, approximately 61% of them seen only once. As regards this clone: What it binds is unknown.

The TCR originated in a human donor with alopecia areata. Sequenced material: CD4+ T cells sorted from blood, taken at week 24, from a patient treated with tofacitinib. The chain uses TRBV7-8 and TRBJ2-1; 10 bases fit TRBD2. The CDR3 DNA reads as TGTGCCAGCAGCTTATTAGCGGGGGGTAGTAGTGAGCAGTTCTTC. Translating gives CASSLLAGGSSEQFF.